These 23 T cell receptor beta chains originate from one sample sequenced in a study of T-cell reconstitution after alpha-beta-depleted transplantation in children. It was with unique molecular identifiers that the TCRbeta library was prepared. TCRdb passed the PCR reads through MiXCR, listing each CDR3 protein once. The sample consists of 200,000 to 250,000 distinct CDR3 sequences, around 13% of them appearing once. Specimen: PBMCs from the stem cell graft donor, collected from the stem cell graft. All receptors derive from a human donor who donated a stem cell graft to a child with acute lymphoblastic leukemia.

Many counts were recorded for this clonotype. CDR3 region: CATSRVEPNQPQHF. In nucleotides, the CDR3 is TGTGCCACCAGCAGAGTTGAGCCCAATCAGCCCCAGCATTTT. The rearrangement links TRBV15 to TRBJ1-5; D is uncertain. Trimming removed 1 base from V and 3 bases from J, with 7 bases in between. Germline V gene lookup returns CDR1 LNHNV and CDR2 YYDKDF (reference sequence). The CDR3 totals 14 residues.

This clonotype was detected many times. The J gene is TRBJ2-7, the V gene TRBV10-3, with D possibly being TRBD1 or TRBD2 (5 bases each). Trimming took off 0 bases at V and 5 bases at J, with 11 bases between the two ends. Germline CDR1 is ENHRY and CDR2 is SYGVKD. The CDR3 is 14 residues long. DNA of the CDR3: TGTGCCATCAGTGAGTCGCCAGGGAGTAACGAGCAGTACTTC. Its translation: CAISESPGSNEQYF.

This clonotype was recorded at least ten times. The chain has TRBV27 and TRBJ2-3; possible D gene TRBD1, 5 bases. Trimming pared 6 bases from V and 5 bases from J, leaving 9 bases between. The CDR3 totals 12 residues. Germline V gene sequence: CDR1 MNHEY, CDR2 SMNVEV (reference sequence). The CDR3 region has the DNA TGTGCCAGCAGCTTCAGGGAAGATACGCAGTATTTT. This encodes CASSFREDTQYF.

V usage is TRBV5-3 and J usage is TRBJ2-7; D is unclear. TRBV5-3 is treated as an ORF (open reading frame) with a function not yet certain. This CDR3 contains 13 residues. Trimming removed 9 bases from V and 0 bases from J, with 13 bases in between. The CDR3 region has the DNA TGTGCCATTAGCCCCGGAATCTCCTACGAGCAGTACTTC. Translating it yields CAISPGISYEQYF.

The gene calls are TRBV6-2 or TRBV6-3 and TRBJ1-1; D is possibly TRBD1 (5 bases). Trimming took 4 bases from V and 2 from J, leaving 11 bases between them. This CDR3 is 14 amino acids long. The V gene's germline CDR1 is MNHEY and CDR2 SVGEGT. The CDR3 DNA reads TGTGCCAGCAGTTGCGACAGACCCAACACTGAAGCTTTCTTT. Translation gives CASSCDRPNTEAFF.

Ten or more counts support this clonotype. The chain links TRBV20-1 to TRBJ1-2; TRBD1 might be the D (6 bases). Germline V CDR1 and CDR2: DFQATT, SNEGSKA (reference sequence). The CDR3 consists of 15 residues. The V end lost 3 bases, the J end lost 3 bases, and 17 bases lay between the germline ends. CDR3 amino acids: CSASPYRGTHYGYTF. CDR3 nucleotide sequence: TGCAGTGCTAGTCCCTACCGAGGGACACACTATGGCTACACCTTC.

This clonotype was observed many times. This sequence joins TRBV6-5 and TRBJ2-2; D uncertain. This CDR3 region has 12 residues. Germline CDR1 reads MNHEY; CDR2 reads SVGAGI. V was shortened by 6 bases and J by 7 bases, with 9 bases between the two germline ends. CDR3 protein: CASSQNLGELFF. The CDR3 bases are TGTGCCAGCAGCCAAAATCTCGGGGAGCTGTTTTTT.

The table lists this clonotype with many counts. The CDR3 protein is CASRLRDGNSPLHF. In nucleotides, the CDR3 is TGTGCCAGCAGACTCCGGGACGGGAATTCACCCCTCCACTTT. The gene calls are TRBV5-6 and TRBJ1-6, with a possible D match to TRBD1 (5 bases). V shed 5 bases and J shed 7 bases, with 13 bases lying between them. The CDR3 totals 14 residues. The V gene's germline CDR1 is SGHDT and CDR2 YYEEEE. Together with reference TRBV5-6 and TRBJ1-6, the CDR3 gives the full variable domain: DAGVTQSPTHLIKTRGQQVTLRCSPKSGHDTVSWYQQALGQGPQFIFQYYEEEERQRGNFPDRFSGHQFPNYSSELNVNALLLGDSALYLCASRLRDGNSPLHFGNGTRLTVT.

This clonotype occurred many times. The genes are TRBV6-5 and TRBJ2-2; D is uncertain. Per the germline V gene, CDR1 is MNHEY and CDR2 is SVGAGI. The germline V and J ends were trimmed by 4 bases and 5 bases, with 17 bases remaining between them. This CDR3 is built from 16 residues. The CDR3 coding sequence is TGTGCCAGCAGTTCCATCGGCCTTCACCATACCGGGGAGCTGTTTTTT. Translation: CASSSIGLHHTGELFF.

This clonotype showed up many times. V gene TRBV20-1 combines with J gene TRBJ2-7, with 7 bases fitting TRBD1. Germline loops: CDR1 DFQATT, CDR2 SNEGSKA (reference sequence). The CDR3 runs 14 residues. V shed 6 bases and J 2 bases; nucleotides not matched to a gene: 10. The CDR3 sequence is CSARRGQSTYEQYF. In nucleotides, the CDR3 is TGCAGTGCGAGAAGGGGACAGTCGACCTACGAGCAGTACTTC.

This clonotype was seen ten or more times. The chain joins TRBV20-1 to TRBJ2-5; D not certain. With 1 base removed from V and 5 bases from J, the gap between germline ends came to 14 bases. The CDR3 spans 14 residues. The germline CDR1 and CDR2 sequences are DFQATT and SNEGSKA (reference sequence). The CDR3 is CSARGICFGETQYF. DNA for the CDR3: TGCAGTGCTAGAGGTATCTGCTTCGGGGAGACCCAGTACTTC.

Ten or more counts support this clonotype. The CDR3, as DNA: TGTGCCAGCATTCCCGGGACTAGCTCTGATACGCAGTATTTT. Its translation is CASIPGTSSDTQYF. The chain combines TRBV12-3 or TRBV12-4 with TRBJ2-3, with 9 bases that match TRBD2. The CDR3 runs 14 residues. V lost 7 bases, J lost 6 bases, and 8 bases stayed unmatched.

This clonotype showed up many times. The rearrangement links TRBV20-1 to TRBJ2-6; TRBD1 is a possible D gene (7 bases). This CDR3 spans 17 amino acids. Trimming shortened V by 5 bases and J by 2 bases, and 19 bases separated the two germline ends. CDR1 is DFQATT and CDR2 is SNEGSKA in the germline V gene (reference sequence). This chain's CDR3 is CSASRQGGPTGANVLTF. The CDR3 DNA reads as TGCAGTGCTTCTAGACAGGGAGGTCCTACTGGGGCCAACGTCCTGACTTTC.

This clonotype was counted ten times or more. This chain connects TRBV20-1 to TRBJ1-1, with D tentatively TRBD1 (6 bases). V lost 4 bases to trimming and J lost 4 bases, with 16 bases between them. The CDR3 runs to 14 residues. Germline-derived CDR1 and CDR2 are DFQATT and SNEGSKA (reference sequence). The CDR3 sequence: CSAIGHRVSTEAFF. In DNA, the CDR3 is TGCAGTGCTATCGGACACAGGGTTTCCACTGAAGCTTTCTTT.

This clonotype was counted many times. V usage is TRBV6-2 or TRBV6-3 and J usage is TRBJ2-1; 7 bases agree with TRBD2. The trim removed 6 bases at V and 5 bases at J, leaving 7 bases unmatched. The V gene's germline CDR1 is MNHEY and CDR2 SVGEGT. CDR3 length: 14 amino acids. This CDR3 is CASSSRTRDNEQFF. The CDR3 DNA reads as TGTGCCAGCAGCAGTCGGACTAGAGACAATGAGCAGTTCTTC.

At least ten counts were recorded for this clonotype. The chain carries TRBV10-3 and TRBJ2-1, with 10 positions matching TRBD1. The ends lost 10 bases at V and 2 bases at J; junction bases unmatched: 2. CDR1 and CDR2 (germline): ENHRY, SYGVKD. The CDR3 sequence is 13 residues long. The CDR3: CATGQGPYNEQFF. The CDR3 bases are TGTGCCACGGGACAGGGGCCCTACAATGAGCAGTTCTTC.

This clonotype was picked up many times. The V and J genes are TRBV9 and TRBJ1-1; D call uncertain. V dropped 0 bases and J dropped 5 bases, with 8 bases sitting between them. From germline, CDR1 is SGDLS and CDR2 YYNGEE. The CDR3 runs to 13 residues. CDR3 sequence: CASSVGGRTEAFF. The CDR3 bases are TGTGCCAGCAGCGTAGGCGGGCGGACTGAAGCTTTCTTT.

The table lists this clonotype with a count of one. The chain combines TRBV6-5 with TRBJ1-5; D may be TRBD1 (5 bases). Trimming stripped 1 base from V and 3 bases from J, with 10 bases between. Germline CDR1 MNHEY, CDR2 SVGAGI. The CDR3 runs to 15 residues. The CDR3 DNA reads TGTGCCAGCAGTTACTTACCGGGGGACAATCAGCCCCAGCATTTT. Amino acid sequence: CASSYLPGDNQPQHF.

This clonotype was recorded many times. The V and J genes are TRBV20-1 and TRBJ2-1, with 9 bases aligning to TRBD1. The V segment lost 4 bases and the J segment 0 bases; nucleotides outside the gene matches: 4. Germline CDR1 and CDR2: DFQATT and SNEGSKA (reference sequence). There are 15 residues in the CDR3. For the CDR3, the DNA is TGCAGTGCTAAAGACAGGGGGAGCTCCTACAATGAGCAGTTCTTC. Encoded protein: CSAKDRGSSYNEQFF.

Ten or more counts support this clonotype. The CDR3 spells CAGALVMQETQYF. The CDR3 region has the DNA TGTGCCGGGGCTCTAGTCATGCAGGAGACCCAGTACTTC. The chain employs TRBV6-1 and TRBJ2-5, with a tentative D call TRBD1 (5 bases). CDR1 is MNHNS and CDR2 is SASEGT in the germline V gene. V lost 11 bases and J 5 bases, leaving 18 bases between the germline ends. The CDR3 consists of 13 residues.

In its sample, this clonotype was seen many times. V gene TRBV7-9 combines with J gene TRBJ1-2; the D is unclear. The CDR3 runs to 14 residues. Per germline, CDR1 SEHNR and CDR2 FQNEAQ (reference sequence). Trimming cost V 6 bases and J 2 bases, with 13 bases left between them. CDR3 sequence (DNA): TGTGCCAGCAGTAAAGGGTTTCAGAACTATGGCTACACCTTC. It is translated as CASSKGFQNYGYTF. The full variable domain, rest sourced from reference TRBV7-9 and TRBJ1-2, is DTGVSQNPRHKITKRGQNVTFRCDPISEHNRLYWYRQTLGQGPEFLTYFQNEAQLEKSRLLSDRFSAERPKGSFSTLEIQRTEQGDSAMYLCASSKGFQNYGYTFGSGTRLTVV.

This clonotype has at least ten counts. J is TRBJ2-1 and V is TRBV3-1; tentatively, D is TRBD1 (5 bases). The V gene's germline CDR1 is LGHDT and CDR2 YNNKEL (reference sequence). The CDR3 covers 14 residues. Trimming left V 4 bases short and J 4 bases short, with 11 bases between. The CDR3 DNA is TGTGCCAGCAGCCGTCCTGGGGCTTACAATGAGCAGTTCTTC. It is translated as CASSRPGAYNEQFF.

The sample holds many counts of this clonotype. The rearrangement uses TRBV11-2 and TRBJ2-1, with 9 bases aligning to TRBD2. Germline loops: CDR1 SGHAT, CDR2 FQNNGV. The V segment lost 1 base and the J segment 7 bases; nucleotides outside the gene matches: 5. This CDR3 spans 15 amino acids. CDR3 sequence: CASSLVVREGNEQFF. Here the CDR3 DNA reads TGTGCCAGCAGCTTAGTCGTGCGGGAGGGTAATGAGCAGTTCTTC. Complete variable domain (other parts from reference TRBV11-2 and TRBJ2-1): EAGVAQSPRYKIIEKRQSVAFWCNPISGHATLYWYQQILGQGPKLLIQFQNNGVVDDSQLPKDRFSAERLKGVDSTLKIQPAKLEDSAVYLCASSLVVREGNEQFFGPGTRLTVL.